The entry below gives a single T cell receptor beta chain sequence along with its context. The antigen remains undetermined. This sample is part of a study of regulatory T cells in long-lasting Graves disease. Study-wide findings and caveats: Favored usage of TRBV28, TRBJ1-2 and TRBJ2-5 was recorded in persistent disease. Persistent Graves' patients showed a TCR diversity that was lower than that of newly diagnosed ones.

CDR1 is LGHDT, CDR2 YNNKEL, per germline (reference sequence). This CDR3 has 17 amino acids. The ends were cut back, 6 bases at V and 0 bases at J, with 18 bases in the middle. iRepertoire HTBI primers and Arm-PCR of CDR3 regions built TCR beta libraries. TCRdb used MiXCR to reprocess the multiplex PCR reads, holding one entry per CDR3 protein. The sample records just over 600,000 distinct CDR3 sequences, roughly 15% being singletons. The time point here: newly diagnosed GD, antithyroid drugs for less than 3 months. Scientists built the TCR library using RNA that was extracted from PBMCs. These data also formed part of another study, on T cells in Graves' hyperthyroidism and ophthalmopathy. That investigation notes: Patients were excluded for uncontrolled infection, other autoimmune disease, pregnancy or lactation. TCR CDR3 regions were first amplified by RT-PCR with HTBI primers.

The chain is built from TRBV3-1 and TRBJ2-1; no definite D call. Sequences were derived from peripheral blood mononuclear cells (PBMCs), sampled at new diagnosis, from a patient treated with antithyroid drugs. This clonotype originated in a woman in her 30s with Graves disease. This CDR3 is CASSLRLAFSSYNEQFF. In nucleotides, the CDR3 is TGTGCCAGCAGTCTTCGACTGGCCTTTAGCTCCTACAATGAGCAGTTCTTC.